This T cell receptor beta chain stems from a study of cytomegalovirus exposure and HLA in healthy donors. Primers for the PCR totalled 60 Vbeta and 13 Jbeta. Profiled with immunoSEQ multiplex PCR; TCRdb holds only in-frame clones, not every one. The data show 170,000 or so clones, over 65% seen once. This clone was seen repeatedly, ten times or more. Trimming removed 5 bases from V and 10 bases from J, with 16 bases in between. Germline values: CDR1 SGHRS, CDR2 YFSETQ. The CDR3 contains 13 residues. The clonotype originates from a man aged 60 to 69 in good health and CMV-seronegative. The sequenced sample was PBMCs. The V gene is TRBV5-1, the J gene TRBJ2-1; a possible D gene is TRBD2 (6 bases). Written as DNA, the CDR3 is TGCGCCAGCAGTCCGGGGGAGGATGGAGAGCAGTTCTTC. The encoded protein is CASSPGEDGEQFF.